This TCR beta chain was profiled in a study of blood T cell repertoires in COVID-19. The overall study: Material from acute and convalescent COVID-19 was sourced from the United States, Italy and Spain. PBMCs, B-cell-depleted T cells, or T cells provided the cDNA or gDNA that made up the material.

Deletions cut 6 bases from V and 4 bases from J, with 9 bases between. CDR1 is SNHLY and CDR2 is FYNNEI in the germline V gene. CDR3 size: 13 residues. Original data processing: Amplifying reference gene primers gave estimates of nucleated cell counts. Libraries were prepared by immunoSEQ multiplex PCR; TCRdb keeps only in-frame clonotypes and omits some of them. The D gene and trimming were derived from the DNA, and the V and J assignments and clone size from that table. The data show approximately 210,000 clones, less than 90% seen once. This clonotype was obtained from a man in his thirties or forties with active or convalescent COVID-19. What was sequenced was peripheral blood. The gene calls are TRBV2 and TRBJ1-4; D is unresolved. CDR3 nucleotides: TGTGCCAGCAGGGCCTCTCTTAATGAAAAACTGTTTTTT. Translating gives CASRASLNEKLFF.